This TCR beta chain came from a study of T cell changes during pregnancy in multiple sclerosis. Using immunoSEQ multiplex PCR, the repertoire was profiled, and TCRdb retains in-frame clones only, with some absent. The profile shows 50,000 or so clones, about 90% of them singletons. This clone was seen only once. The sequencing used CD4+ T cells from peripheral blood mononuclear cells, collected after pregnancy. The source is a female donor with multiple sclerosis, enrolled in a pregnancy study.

CDR3 DNA: TGCAGCGTTCTACCAGGGACAGGAAGCCAAGAGACCCAGTACTTC. This gives the protein CSVLPGTGSQETQYF. J is TRBJ2-5 and V is TRBV29-1; 8 bases are a match to TRBD1. Germline V gene data show CDR1 as SQVTM and CDR2 as ANQGSEA. J lost 1 base, V lost 5 bases, and 9 bases had no gene match. The CDR3 length is 15 residues.